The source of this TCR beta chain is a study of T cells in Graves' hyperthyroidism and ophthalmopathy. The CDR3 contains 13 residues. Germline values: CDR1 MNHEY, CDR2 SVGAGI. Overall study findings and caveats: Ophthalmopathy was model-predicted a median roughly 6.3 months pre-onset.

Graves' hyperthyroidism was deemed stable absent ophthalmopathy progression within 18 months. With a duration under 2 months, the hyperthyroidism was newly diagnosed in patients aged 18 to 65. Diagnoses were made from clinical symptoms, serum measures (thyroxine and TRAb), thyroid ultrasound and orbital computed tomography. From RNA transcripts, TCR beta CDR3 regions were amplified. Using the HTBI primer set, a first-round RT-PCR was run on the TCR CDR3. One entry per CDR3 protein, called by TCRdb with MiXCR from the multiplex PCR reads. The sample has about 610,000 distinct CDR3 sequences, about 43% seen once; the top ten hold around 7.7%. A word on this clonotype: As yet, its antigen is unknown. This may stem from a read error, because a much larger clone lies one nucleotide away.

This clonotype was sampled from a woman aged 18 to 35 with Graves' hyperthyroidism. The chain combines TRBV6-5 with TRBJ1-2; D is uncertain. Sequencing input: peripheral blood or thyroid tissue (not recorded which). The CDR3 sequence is CDSQEDLNYGYTF. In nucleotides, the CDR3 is TGTGACAGCCAGGAAGATCTGAACTATGGCTACACCTTC.